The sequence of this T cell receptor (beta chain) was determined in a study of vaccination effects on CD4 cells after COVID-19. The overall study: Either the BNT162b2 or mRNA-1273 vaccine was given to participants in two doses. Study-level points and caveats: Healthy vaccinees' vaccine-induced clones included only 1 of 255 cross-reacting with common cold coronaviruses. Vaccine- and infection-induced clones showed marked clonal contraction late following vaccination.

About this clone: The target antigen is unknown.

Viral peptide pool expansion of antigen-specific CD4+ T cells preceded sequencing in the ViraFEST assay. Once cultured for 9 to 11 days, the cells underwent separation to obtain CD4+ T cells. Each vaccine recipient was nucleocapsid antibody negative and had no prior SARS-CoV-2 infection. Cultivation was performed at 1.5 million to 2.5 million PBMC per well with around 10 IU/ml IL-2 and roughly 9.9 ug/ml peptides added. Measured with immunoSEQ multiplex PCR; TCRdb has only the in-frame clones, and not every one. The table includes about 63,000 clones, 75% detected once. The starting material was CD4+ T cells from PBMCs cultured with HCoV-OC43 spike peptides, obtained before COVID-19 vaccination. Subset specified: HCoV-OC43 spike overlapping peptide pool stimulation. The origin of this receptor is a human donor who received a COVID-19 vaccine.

The CDR3 loop reads CASSQIPSGQWNQPQHF. The CDR3 bases are TGTGCCAGCAGCCAGATCCCTTCGGGGCAATGGAATCAGCCCCAGCATTTT. The V call is TRBV5-5, the J call TRBJ1-5; maybe TRBD1 (5 bases). CDR3 length: 17 residues. V was shortened by 4 bases and J by 4 bases, with 21 bases between the two germline ends. The germline V gene encodes CDR1 SGHKS and CDR2 YYEKEE (reference sequence).